This T cell receptor beta chain was retrieved from a study of blood T cell repertoires in COVID-19. Across the study: The cDNA or gDNA used as material had been derived from T cells, B-cell-depleted T cells, or PBMCs.

The study recruited people aged roughly 18 to 100 years across about two dozen US areas. Cohort assignment relied on participant-reported clinical history. In the authors' workflow: The assay estimated nucleated cells by amplifying reference gene primers. Data came from immunoSEQ multiplex PCR; TCRdb stores just in-frame clones and leaves some out. V, J and clone size were drawn from that table, and D and trimming were deduced from the DNA. The repertoire includes a few hundred thousand clones, 87% of them detected once, and more than 1.5% sits in the top ten. The germline V and J ends were trimmed by 4 bases and 7 bases, with 13 bases remaining between them. Germline V gene lookup returns CDR1 MDHEN and CDR2 SYDVKM. This CDR3 contains 13 residues.

The sequence derives from a man in his forties in a cohort exposed to, infected with or recovered from COVID-19 (not recorded which). Material for sequencing was PBMCs or T cells enriched from blood (not recorded which). V is TRBV28 and J is TRBJ1-1; weak D call: TRBD1 (6 bases). CDR3 in amino acids: CASSSRGPNEAFF. In nucleotides, the CDR3 is TGTGCCAGCAGTTCCAGGGGACCAAATGAAGCTTTCTTT.